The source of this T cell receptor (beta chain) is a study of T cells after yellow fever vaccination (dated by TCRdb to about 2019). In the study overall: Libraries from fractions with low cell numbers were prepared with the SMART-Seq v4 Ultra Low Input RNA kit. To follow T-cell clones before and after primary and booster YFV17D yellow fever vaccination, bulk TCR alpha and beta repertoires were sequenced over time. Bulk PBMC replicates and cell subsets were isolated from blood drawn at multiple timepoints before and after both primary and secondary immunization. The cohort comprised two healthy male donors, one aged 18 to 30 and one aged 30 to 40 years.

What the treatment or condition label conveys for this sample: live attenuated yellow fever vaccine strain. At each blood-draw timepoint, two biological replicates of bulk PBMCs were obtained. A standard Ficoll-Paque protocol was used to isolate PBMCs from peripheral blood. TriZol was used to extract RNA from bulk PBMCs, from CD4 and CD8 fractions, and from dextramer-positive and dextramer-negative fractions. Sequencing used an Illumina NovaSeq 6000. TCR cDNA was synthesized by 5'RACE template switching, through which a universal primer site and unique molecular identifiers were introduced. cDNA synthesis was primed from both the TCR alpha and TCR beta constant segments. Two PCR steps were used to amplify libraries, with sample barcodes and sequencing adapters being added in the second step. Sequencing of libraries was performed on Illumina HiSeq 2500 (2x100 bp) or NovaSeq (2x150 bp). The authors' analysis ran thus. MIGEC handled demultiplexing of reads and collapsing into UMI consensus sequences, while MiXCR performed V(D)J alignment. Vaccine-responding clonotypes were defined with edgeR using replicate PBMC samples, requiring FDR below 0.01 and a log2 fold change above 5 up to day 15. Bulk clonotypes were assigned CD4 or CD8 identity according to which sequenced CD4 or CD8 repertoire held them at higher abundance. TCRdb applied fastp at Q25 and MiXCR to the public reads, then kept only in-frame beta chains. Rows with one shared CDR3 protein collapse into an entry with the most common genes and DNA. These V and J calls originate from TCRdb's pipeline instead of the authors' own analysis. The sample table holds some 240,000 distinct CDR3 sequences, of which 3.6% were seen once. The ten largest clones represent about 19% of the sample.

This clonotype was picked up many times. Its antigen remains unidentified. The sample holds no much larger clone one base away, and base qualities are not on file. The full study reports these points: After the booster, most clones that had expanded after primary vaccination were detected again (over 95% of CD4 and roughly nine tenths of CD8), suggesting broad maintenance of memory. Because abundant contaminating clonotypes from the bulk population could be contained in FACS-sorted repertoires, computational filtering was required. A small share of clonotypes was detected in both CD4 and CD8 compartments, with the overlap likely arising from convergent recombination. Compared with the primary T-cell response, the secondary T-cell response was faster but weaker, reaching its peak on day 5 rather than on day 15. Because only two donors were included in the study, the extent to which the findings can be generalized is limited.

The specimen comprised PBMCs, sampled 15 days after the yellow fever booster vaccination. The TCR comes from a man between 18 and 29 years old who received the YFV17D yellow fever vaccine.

CDR3 protein: CASSLPGGTYEQYV. DNA sequence: TGTGCCAGCAGCTTGCCAGGGGGCACCTACGAGCAGTACGTC. The V and J segments used are TRBV5-6 and TRBJ2-7; TRBD1 agrees with 8 junctional bases. The V end gives up 1 base and the J end 2 bases, leaving 2 bases in the junction not matched to a gene. Taken from cysteine to valine, the CDR3 has 14 residues. The read is trimmed to its CDR3 DNA, 42 bases read in frame from base 1. CDR1 and CDR2 were assigned from the germline V gene as SGHDT and YYEEEE.